This paragraph reports one T cell receptor beta chain. Here immunoSEQ multiplex PCR was the method, and the copy in TCRdb shows in-frame clones only, minus some. The data show approximately 84,000 clones, approximately 92% seen once. CDR1 is LGHDT, CDR2 YNNKEL, per germline (reference sequence). V was trimmed by 3 bases and J by 5 bases, leaving 23 bases between them. This CDR3 has 18 residues. This sample is part of a study of T cell responses to AZD1222 COVID-19 vaccine. The receptor comes from an adult in good health. The sequencing here drew on peripheral blood, taken on day 0 of AZD1222 vaccination. J is TRBJ2-4 and V is TRBV3-1 (or the pseudogene TRBV3-2), with D possibly being TRBD1 or TRBD2 (6 bases each). The CDR3: CASSQNGGFGGIQNIQYF. The DNA for the CDR3 is TGTGCCAGCAGCCAGAACGGGGGATTTGGGGGCATCCAAAACATTCAGTACTTC.